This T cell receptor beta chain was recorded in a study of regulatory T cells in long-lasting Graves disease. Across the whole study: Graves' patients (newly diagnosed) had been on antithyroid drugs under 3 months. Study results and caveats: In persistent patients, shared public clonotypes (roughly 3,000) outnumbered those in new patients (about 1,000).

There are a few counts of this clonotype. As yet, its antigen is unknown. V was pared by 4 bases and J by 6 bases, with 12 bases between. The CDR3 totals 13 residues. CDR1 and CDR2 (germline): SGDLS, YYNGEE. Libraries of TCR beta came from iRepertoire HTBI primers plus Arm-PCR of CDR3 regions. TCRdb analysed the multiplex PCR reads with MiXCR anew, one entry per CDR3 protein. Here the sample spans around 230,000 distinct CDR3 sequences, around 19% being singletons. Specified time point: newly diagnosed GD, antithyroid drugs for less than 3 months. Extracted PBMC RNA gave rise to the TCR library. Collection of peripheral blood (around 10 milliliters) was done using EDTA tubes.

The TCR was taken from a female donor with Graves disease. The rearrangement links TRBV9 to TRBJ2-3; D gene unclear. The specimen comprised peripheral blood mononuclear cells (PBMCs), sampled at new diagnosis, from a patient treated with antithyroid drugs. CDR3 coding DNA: TGTGCCAGCAGCCCCTCCCCCCGCGATACGCAGTATTTT. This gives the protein CASSPSPRDTQYF.